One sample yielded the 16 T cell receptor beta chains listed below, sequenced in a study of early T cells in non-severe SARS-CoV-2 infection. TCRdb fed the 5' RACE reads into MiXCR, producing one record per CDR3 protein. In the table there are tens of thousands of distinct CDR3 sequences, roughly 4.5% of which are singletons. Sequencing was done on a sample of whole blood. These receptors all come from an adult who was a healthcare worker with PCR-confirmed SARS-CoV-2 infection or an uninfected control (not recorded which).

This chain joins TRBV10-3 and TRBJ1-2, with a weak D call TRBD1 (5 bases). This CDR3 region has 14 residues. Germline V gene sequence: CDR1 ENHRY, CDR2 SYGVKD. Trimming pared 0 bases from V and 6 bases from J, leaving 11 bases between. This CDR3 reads CAISESEGRDGYTF. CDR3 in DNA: TGTGCCATCAGTGAGTCAGAGGGGCGAGATGGCTACACCTTC.

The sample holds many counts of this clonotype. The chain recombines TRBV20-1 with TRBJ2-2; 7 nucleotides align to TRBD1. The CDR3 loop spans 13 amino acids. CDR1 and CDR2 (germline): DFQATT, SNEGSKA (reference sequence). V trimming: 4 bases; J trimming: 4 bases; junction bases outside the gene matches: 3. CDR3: CSAMRQGTGELFF. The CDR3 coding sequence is TGCAGTGCTATGAGACAGGGCACCGGGGAGCTGTTTTTT.

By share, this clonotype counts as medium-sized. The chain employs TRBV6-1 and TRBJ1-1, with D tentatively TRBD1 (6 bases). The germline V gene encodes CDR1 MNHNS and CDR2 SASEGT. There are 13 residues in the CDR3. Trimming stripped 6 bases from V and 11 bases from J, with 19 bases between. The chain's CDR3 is CASSQTGGREAFF. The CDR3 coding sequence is TGTGCCAGCAGCCAGACTGGGGGGCGGGAGGCTTTCTTT.

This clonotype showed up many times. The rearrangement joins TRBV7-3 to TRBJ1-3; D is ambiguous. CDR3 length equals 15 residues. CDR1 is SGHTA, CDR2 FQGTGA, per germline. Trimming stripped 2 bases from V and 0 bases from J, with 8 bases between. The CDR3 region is CASSLGGSSGNTIYF. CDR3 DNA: TGTGCCAGCAGCTTAGGAGGGTCCTCTGGAAACACCATATATTTT.

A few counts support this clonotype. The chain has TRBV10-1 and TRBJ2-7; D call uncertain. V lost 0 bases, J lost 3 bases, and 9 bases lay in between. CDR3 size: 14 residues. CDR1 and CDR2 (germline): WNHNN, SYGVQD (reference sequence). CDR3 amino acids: CASSESGQDYEQYF. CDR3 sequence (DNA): TGCGCCAGCAGTGAGTCCGGCCAGGACTACGAGCAGTACTTC.

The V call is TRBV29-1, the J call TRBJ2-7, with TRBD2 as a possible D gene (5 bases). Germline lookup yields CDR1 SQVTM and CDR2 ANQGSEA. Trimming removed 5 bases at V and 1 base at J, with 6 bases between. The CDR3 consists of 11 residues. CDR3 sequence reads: CSVRGSYEQYF. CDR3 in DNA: TGCAGCGTTCGGGGATCCTACGAGCAGTACTTC.

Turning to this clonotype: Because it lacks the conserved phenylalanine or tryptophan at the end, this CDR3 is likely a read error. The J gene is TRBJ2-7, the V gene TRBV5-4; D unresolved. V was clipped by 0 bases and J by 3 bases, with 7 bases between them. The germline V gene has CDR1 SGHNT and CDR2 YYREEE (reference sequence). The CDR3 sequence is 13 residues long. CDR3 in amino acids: CASSLDGVYEQYS. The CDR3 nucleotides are TGTGCCAGCAGCTTGGATGGGGTCTACGAGCAGTACTCC.

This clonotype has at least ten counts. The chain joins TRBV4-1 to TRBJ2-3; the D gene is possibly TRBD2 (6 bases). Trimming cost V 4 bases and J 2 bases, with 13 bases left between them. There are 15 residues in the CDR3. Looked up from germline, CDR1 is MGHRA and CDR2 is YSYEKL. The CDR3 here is CASSPLAEPTDTQYF. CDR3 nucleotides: TGCGCCAGCAGCCCCTTAGCGGAACCCACAGATACGCAGTATTTT.

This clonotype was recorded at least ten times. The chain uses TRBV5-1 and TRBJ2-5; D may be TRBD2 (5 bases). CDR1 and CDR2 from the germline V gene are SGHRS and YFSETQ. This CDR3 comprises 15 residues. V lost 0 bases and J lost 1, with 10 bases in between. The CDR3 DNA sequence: TGCGCCAGCAGCTTGGCCGGGGTCAGCCAAGAGACCCAGTACTTC. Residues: CASSLAGVSQETQYF.

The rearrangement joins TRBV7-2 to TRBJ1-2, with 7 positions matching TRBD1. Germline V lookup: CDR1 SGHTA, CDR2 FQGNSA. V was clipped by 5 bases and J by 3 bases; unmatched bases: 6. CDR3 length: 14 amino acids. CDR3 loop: CASSAQGFDYGYTF. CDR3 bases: TGTGCCAGCAGCGCACAGGGGTTCGACTATGGCTACACCTTC.

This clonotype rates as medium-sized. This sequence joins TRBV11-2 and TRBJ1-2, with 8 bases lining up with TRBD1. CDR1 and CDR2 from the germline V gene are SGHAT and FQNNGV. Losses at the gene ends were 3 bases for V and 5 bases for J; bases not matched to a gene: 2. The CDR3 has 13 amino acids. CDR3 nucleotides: TGTGCCAGCAGCTTGCGACAGGGGTATGGCTACACCTTC. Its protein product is CASSLRQGYGYTF.

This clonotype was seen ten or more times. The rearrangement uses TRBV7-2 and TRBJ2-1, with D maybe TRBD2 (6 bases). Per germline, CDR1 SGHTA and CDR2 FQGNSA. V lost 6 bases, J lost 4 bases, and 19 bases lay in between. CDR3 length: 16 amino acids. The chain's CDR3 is CASRLGSTGGYNEQFF. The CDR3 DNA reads TGTGCCAGCAGGTTGGGGTCTACCGGAGGGTACAATGAGCAGTTCTTC.

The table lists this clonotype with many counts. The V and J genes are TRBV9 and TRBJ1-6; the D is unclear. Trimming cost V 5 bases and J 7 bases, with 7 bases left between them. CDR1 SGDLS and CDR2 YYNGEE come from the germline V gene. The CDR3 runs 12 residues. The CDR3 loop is CASSQNNSPLHF. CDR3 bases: TGTGCCAGCAGTCAGAACAATTCACCCCTCCACTTT.

CDR3 DNA sequence: TGTGCCATCAGTGAGGAAGGGTTTGATCAGCCCCAGCATTTT. Amino acid sequence: CAISEEGFDQPQHF. The V and J genes are TRBV10-3 and TRBJ1-5; D gene uncertain. Germline loops: CDR1 ENHRY, CDR2 SYGVKD. V lost 2 bases to trimming and J lost 5 bases, with 10 bases between them. The CDR3 loop spans 14 amino acids.

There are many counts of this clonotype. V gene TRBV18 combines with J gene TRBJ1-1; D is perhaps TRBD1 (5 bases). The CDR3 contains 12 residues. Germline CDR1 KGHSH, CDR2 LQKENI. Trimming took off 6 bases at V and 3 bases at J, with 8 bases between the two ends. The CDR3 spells CASSPRDTEAFF. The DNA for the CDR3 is TGTGCCAGCTCTCCCAGGGACACTGAAGCTTTCTTT. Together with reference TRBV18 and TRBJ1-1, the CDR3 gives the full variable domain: NAGVMQNPRHLVRRRGQEARLRCSPMKGHSHVYWYRQLPEEGLKFMVYLQKENIIDESGMPKERFSAEFPKEGPSILRIQQVVRGDSAAYFCASSPRDTEAFFGQGTRLTVV.

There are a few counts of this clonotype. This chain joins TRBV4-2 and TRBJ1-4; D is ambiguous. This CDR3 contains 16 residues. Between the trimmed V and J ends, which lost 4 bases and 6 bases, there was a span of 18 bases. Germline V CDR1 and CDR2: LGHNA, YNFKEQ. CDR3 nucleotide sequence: TGTGCCAGCAGCCTGAACCCCGGGAACCAAGATGAAAAACTGTTTTTT. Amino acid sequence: CASSLNPGNQDEKLFF.